The sequence of this T cell receptor beta chain was determined in a study of T cell repertoires in cytomegalovirus infection. A remark on this clonotype: Its antigen is as yet unknown.

V shed 1 base and J shed 2 bases, with 6 bases lying between them. The CDR3 loop spans 13 amino acids. Germline V lookup: CDR1 MGHRA, CDR2 YSYEKL. TCRdb used MiXCR to reprocess the reads, holding one entry per CDR3 protein. The data hold about a million distinct CDR3 sequences, with roughly 30% observed a single time. The rearrangement joins TRBV4-1 to TRBJ2-7; D gene uncertain. This sample comprised cultured CD8+ T cells from PBMCs, obtained from culture after CMV antigen stimulation. This receptor was identified in a human donor in good health (CMV status not recorded). Some clones in this sample may be carry-over from other donors' samples. This chain's CDR3 is CASSQGSAYEQYF. The CDR3 DNA follows: TGCGCCAGCAGCCAAGGTTCCGCCTACGAGCAGTACTTC.